One sample yielded the 21 T cell receptor beta chains listed below, sequenced in a study of blood T cell repertoires in COVID-19. Data came from immunoSEQ multiplex PCR; TCRdb stores just in-frame clones and leaves some out. The table lists over 110,000 clones, 81% of them singletons. The sequenced sample was peripheral blood. These receptors all come from a human donor in a cohort sampled during active COVID-19.

This chain joins TRBV7-9 and TRBJ1-5, with no clear D. The CDR3 sequence is 17 residues long. Per the germline V gene, CDR1 is SEHNR and CDR2 is FQNEAQ (reference sequence). Trimming removed 5 bases from V and 2 bases from J, with 19 bases in between. The CDR3, as DNA: TGTGCCAGCAGCGCCAACCAAGGGTCCGGGGGCAATCAGCCCCAGCATTTT. This gives the protein CASSANQGSGGNQPQHF.

The chain uses TRBV12-3 or TRBV12-4 and TRBJ2-1, with 7 bases identical to TRBD1. The CDR3 has 12 residues. V gave up 4 bases and J gave up 7 bases; unmatched junction bases: 1. CDR3 loop: CASSSQGNEQFF. DNA for the CDR3: TGTGCCAGCAGTTCACAGGGGAATGAGCAGTTCTTC.

This clone showed up just once. The rearrangement uses TRBV5-4 and TRBJ2-7, with 7 bases identical to TRBD2. V lost 4 bases and J lost 2; bases outside the gene matches: 6. The CDR3 length is 14 residues. Germline CDR1 and CDR2: SGHNT and YYREEE (reference sequence). The chain's CDR3 is CASSEGGMAYEQYF. CDR3 DNA sequence: TGTGCCAGCAGCGAGGGAGGGATGGCCTACGAGCAGTACTTC.

The chain combines TRBV28 with TRBJ2-2, with no clear D. The CDR3 spans 16 residues. V lost 5 bases and J 2 bases, leaving 15 bases between the germline ends. Germline lookup yields CDR1 MDHEN and CDR2 SYDVKM. The CDR3 DNA reads TGTGCCAGCAGTAGCCCTTTTATAGCAAACACCGGGGAGCTGTTTTTT. Protein product: CASSSPFIANTGELFF. The entire variable domain, with the rest obtained from reference TRBV28 and TRBJ2-2, is as follows: DVKVTQSSRYLVKRTGEKVFLECVQDMDHENMFWYRQDPGLGLRLIYFSYDVKMKEKGDIPEGYSVSREKKERFSLILESASTNQTSMYLCASSSPFIANTGELFFGEGSRLTVL.

This sequence joins TRBV7-9 and TRBJ2-7; 14 nucleotides agree with TRBD2. This CDR3 region has 18 residues. Per germline, CDR1 SEHNR and CDR2 FQNEAQ (reference sequence). The trim removed 6 bases at V and 3 bases at J, leaving 13 bases unmatched. CDR3 loop: CASRNSPGLAGEGYEQYF. The DNA for the CDR3 is TGTGCCAGCAGGAATAGTCCGGGACTAGCGGGAGAGGGCTACGAGCAGTACTTC.

This clone appeared once. This chain connects TRBV6-5 to TRBJ2-3; D is possibly TRBD1 (6 bases). CDR3 length: 15 amino acids. Germline V CDR1 and CDR2: MNHEY, SVGAGI. Deletions cut 5 bases from V and 4 bases from J, with 16 bases between. CDR3 sequence reads: CASSLLRGSADTQYF. DNA for the CDR3: TGTGCCAGCAGTCTCCTCAGGGGCTCGGCAGATACGCAGTATTTT.

The chain joins TRBV19 to TRBJ1-2, with 12 positions matching TRBD1. The V and J ends lost 4 bases and 4 bases, in that order; junction bases with no gene match: 4. Germline assignment: CDR1 LNHDA and CDR2 SQIVND (reference sequence). The CDR3 spans 15 residues. The CDR3 DNA reads TGTGCCAGTAGTAGCGGGACAGGGGGCGCCTATGGCTACACCTTC. Protein: CASSSGTGGAYGYTF.

This clone has just a few counts. V is TRBV6-6 and J is TRBJ2-7, with 14 bases aligning to TRBD2. In germline, CDR1 is MNHNY, CDR2 SVGAGI (reference sequence). The CDR3 covers 16 residues. Trimming at V came to 7 bases and at J to 7 bases, leaving 12 bases not matched to a gene. The CDR3 here is CASKGLAGGELLEQYF. DNA for the CDR3: TGTGCCAGCAAAGGACTAGCGGGAGGAGAACTACTAGAGCAGTACTTC.

In DNA, the CDR3 is TGTGCCAGCTCTCTTTACAATGAGCAGTTCTTC. Encoded protein: CASSLYNEQFF. The V gene is TRBV18, the J gene TRBJ2-1; no clear D gene. The CDR3 totals 11 residues. The germline V gene has CDR1 KGHSH and CDR2 LQKENI. Trimming left V 6 bases short and J 4 bases short, with 4 bases between. The whole variable domain, remainder taken from reference TRBV18 and TRBJ2-1, is NAGVMQNPRHLVRRRGQEARLRCSPMKGHSHVYWYRQLPEEGLKFMVYLQKENIIDESGMPKERFSAEFPKEGPSILRIQQVVRGDSAAYFCASSLYNEQFFGPGTRLTVL.

V gene TRBV5-1 combines with J gene TRBJ2-7, with 8 nucleotides matching TRBD1. The CDR3 contains 15 residues. Germline V lookup: CDR1 SGHRS, CDR2 YFSETQ. The V gene end was trimmed by 0 bases and the J gene end by 2 bases; junction bases not matched to a gene: 4. CDR3 in DNA: TGCGCCAGCAGCTTGGACCCGGGACAGGCCTACGAGCAGTACTTC. Residues: CASSLDPGQAYEQYF. The full variable domain, rest sourced from reference TRBV5-1 and TRBJ2-7, is KAGVTQTPRYLIKTRGQQVTLSCSPISGHRSVSWYQQTPGQGLQFLFEYFSETQRNKGNFPGRFSGRQFSNSRSEMNVSTLELGDSALYLCASSLDPGQAYEQYFGPGTRLTVT.

The V and J genes are TRBV28 and TRBJ1-5; D remains unclear. The CDR3 consists of 12 residues. The germline CDR1 and CDR2 sequences are MDHEN and SYDVKM. Deletions cut 4 bases from V and 6 bases from J, with 7 bases between. CDR3 nucleotide sequence: TGTGCCAGCAGTTCGCCGGTTCAGCCCCAGCATTTT. Translating it yields CASSSPVQPQHF. Complete variable domain (other parts from reference TRBV28 and TRBJ1-5): DVKVTQSSRYLVKRTGEKVFLECVQDMDHENMFWYRQDPGLGLRLIYFSYDVKMKEKGDIPEGYSVSREKKERFSLILESASTNQTSMYLCASSSPVQPQHFGDGTRLSIL.

The chain is built from TRBV24-1 and TRBJ2-7, with unresolved D. Trimming shortened V by 2 bases and J by 0 bases, and 4 bases separated the two germline ends. Germline CDR1 KGHDR, CDR2 SFDVKD. This CDR3 comprises 13 residues. DNA for the CDR3: TGTGCCACCAGTGATTCGAGCTCCTACGAGCAGTACTTC. Encoded protein: CATSDSSSYEQYF.

J is TRBJ2-5 and V is TRBV10-2, with D possibly being TRBD2 (6 bases). Trimming took off 10 bases at V and 3 bases at J, with 15 bases between the two ends. Germline values: CDR1 WSHSY, CDR2 SAAADI. CDR3 length equals 13 residues. DNA of the CDR3: TGCGCCACCACGGGGACGGGGGAAGAGACCCAGTACTTC. This translates into CATTGTGEETQYF.

The chain links TRBV6-1 to TRBJ2-1; perhaps TRBD2 as D (6 bases). Trimming removed 4 bases from V and 0 bases from J, with 13 bases in between. CDR1 and CDR2 from the germline V gene are MNHNS and SASEGT. CDR3 size: 16 residues. The CDR3 sequence: CASSGGVGSSYNEQFF. The CDR3 DNA follows: TGTGCCAGCAGTGGGGGGGTAGGGAGCTCCTACAATGAGCAGTTCTTC.

This chain joins TRBV7-2 and TRBJ2-7; TRBD2 matches at 10 bases. V lost 4 bases, J lost 2 bases, and 17 bases stayed unmatched. Per the germline V gene, CDR1 is SGHTA and CDR2 is FQGNSA. This CDR3 contains 19 residues. The CDR3 protein is CASSSRVGLAEGGTYEQYF. The CDR3 bases are TGTGCCAGCAGCTCCAGGGTCGGACTAGCGGAAGGAGGGACCTACGAGCAGTACTTC.

The rearrangement uses TRBV28 and TRBJ2-7; 9 bases are shared with TRBD1. CDR1 MDHEN and CDR2 SYDVKM come from the germline V gene. V lost 2 bases to trimming and J lost 5 bases; unmatched junction nucleotides: 4. CDR3 length: 14 amino acids. CDR3 sequence reads: CASSLGTGRHEQYF. CDR3 bases: TGTGCCAGCAGTTTAGGGACAGGGCGGCACGAGCAGTACTTC.

V gene TRBV7-2 combines with J gene TRBJ2-5, with D possibly matching TRBD2 (5 bases). CDR1 and CDR2 (germline): SGHTA, FQGNSA. V lost 1 base and J lost 5, with 11 bases in between. The length of the CDR3 is 14 residues. Here the CDR3 reads CASSLDVSDETQYF. CDR3 nucleotide sequence: TGTGCCAGCAGCTTAGATGTTAGCGACGAGACCCAGTACTTC.

The CDR3 is CASSLVGQGKRETQYF. The CDR3 nucleotides are TGCGCCAGCAGCTTGGTGGGACAGGGGAAGAGGGAGACCCAGTACTTC. The chain uses TRBV5-1 and TRBJ2-5, with 10 bases matching TRBD1. Trimming cost V 0 bases and J 5 bases; bases outside gene matches: 7. The CDR3 has 16 residues. CDR1 is SGHRS, CDR2 YFSETQ, per germline.

The chain is built from TRBV28 and TRBJ1-4, with D perhaps TRBD1 (5 bases). There are 14 residues in the CDR3. Trimming removed 5 bases at V and 3 bases at J, with 10 bases between. Per the germline V gene, CDR1 is MDHEN and CDR2 is SYDVKM. The CDR3 is CASSVRTPNEKLFF. In nucleotides, the CDR3 is TGTGCCAGCAGTGTCCGGACACCTAATGAAAAACTGTTTTTT. Full variable domain (outside the CDR3, taken from reference TRBV28 and TRBJ1-4): DVKVTQSSRYLVKRTGEKVFLECVQDMDHENMFWYRQDPGLGLRLIYFSYDVKMKEKGDIPEGYSVSREKKERFSLILESASTNQTSMYLCASSVRTPNEKLFFGSGTQLSVL.

The chain is built from TRBV5-5 and TRBJ1-5; possible D gene TRBD1, 5 bases. The CDR3 consists of 13 residues. From germline, CDR1 is SGHKS and CDR2 YYEKEE (reference sequence). Trimming removed 4 bases from V and 9 bases from J, with 14 bases in between. The CDR3 nucleotides are TGTGCCAGCAGCAGGGAGGGGTTAGGGCCCCAGCATTTT. It is translated as CASSREGLGPQHF.

The chain combines TRBV19 with TRBJ1-5; D remains ambiguous. The CDR3 has 17 residues. Germline V gene data show CDR1 as LNHDA and CDR2 as SQIVND (reference sequence). V lost 1 base, J lost 0 bases, and 13 bases lay in between. CDR3 sequence: CASSIGWERASNQPQHF. The CDR3 DNA reads TGTGCCAGTAGTATAGGGTGGGAGAGGGCTAGCAATCAGCCCCAGCATTTT.